This TCR beta chain was retrieved from a study of CD8 T cells in ankylosing spondylitis. General study findings and limits: Typical of ankylosing spondylitis blood, it appeared, was a TCR beta motif of under 10 highly homologous variants.

TCRdb reprocessed the 5' RACE reads with MiXCR, giving one entry per CDR3 protein. This sample has more than 650,000 distinct CDR3 sequences; approximately 10% occur once, and the top ten carry more than 0.5%. The CDR3 is 15 amino acids. V was shortened by 4 bases and J by 2 bases, with 14 bases between the two germline ends. Germline lookup yields CDR1 SGHTA and CDR2 FQGNSA. In this sample, this clonotype turned up a few times. The antigen is undetermined. The V and J genes are TRBV7-2 and TRBJ2-5; D is perhaps TRBD1 or TRBD2 (5 bases each). The TCR was taken from a male donor with ankylosing spondylitis. Sequenced: blood, either unsorted or a sorted T cell fraction (not recorded which). The CDR3 DNA is TGTGCCAGCAGCTCTAACAAGGGACGGCAAGAGACCCAGTACTTC. It yields the protein CASSSNKGRQETQYF.